Shown below are 28 T cell receptor beta chains from a single sample sequenced in a study of early T cells in non-severe SARS-CoV-2 infection (dated by TCRdb to the early 2020s). Library creation used 5' RACE. The data were produced on a NextSeq 500. The public sequencing data were trimmed at Q25 with fastp and processed into clonotypes with MiXCR by TCRdb, which kept only in-frame beta chains. Identical CDR3 protein sequences are pooled into one entry, listed with their most common genes and DNA. Here the sample has roughly 48,000 distinct CDR3 sequences; 4.5% to 7% occur a single time. The ten largest make up just over 4.5% of the sample. Specimen: whole blood. The source is an adult who was a healthcare worker with PCR-confirmed SARS-CoV-2 infection or an uninfected control (not recorded which).

This clonotype has ten or more counts. The gene calls are TRBV10-3 and TRBJ1-2; a possible D gene is TRBD1 (6 bases). The V gene's germline CDR1 is ENHRY and CDR2 SYGVKD. The CDR3 sequence is 12 residues long. V was trimmed by 7 bases and J by 9 bases, leaving 15 bases between them. CDR3 DNA sequence: TGTGCCATCACACAGGGTCTTATGAGCTACACCTTC. It is translated as CAITQGLMSYTF.

The gene calls are TRBV11-1 and TRBJ2-1; D not resolved. The ends were cut back, 3 bases at V and 0 bases at J, with 3 bases in the middle. The CDR3 is made up of 13 amino acids. Per germline, CDR1 SGHAT and CDR2 FQDESV (reference sequence). The chain's CDR3 is CASSLSSYNEQFF. The CDR3 DNA reads as TGTGCCAGCAGCTTGAGCTCCTACAATGAGCAGTTCTTC.

This rearrangement joins TRBV29-1 to TRBJ1-1; D is uncertain. CDR3 length equals 12 residues. Germline CDR1 is SQVTM and CDR2 is ANQGSEA. Trimming removed 6 bases at V and 4 bases at J, with 12 bases between. The CDR3 protein is CSVAYKGTEAFF. The CDR3, as DNA: TGCAGCGTCGCCTATAAGGGCACTGAAGCTTTCTTT.

This clonotype was counted a few times. The rearrangement links TRBV6-1 to TRBJ1-5; TRBD1 is a possible D gene (5 bases). The V end lost 1 base, the J end lost 2 bases, and 12 bases lay between the germline ends. The germline V gene encodes CDR1 MNHNS and CDR2 SASEGT. The CDR3 is 16 amino acids. CDR3 protein: CASSEGTQGRNQPQHF. The CDR3 bases are TGTGCCAGCAGTGAAGGGACCCAGGGTCGCAATCAGCCCCAGCATTTT.

With regard to this clonotype: A junction boundary mismatches the germline segment, possibly from a read error. The chain uses TRBV7-8 and TRBJ2-2, with 10 bases lining up with TRBD2. CDR3 length: 16 residues. From germline, CDR1 is SGHVS and CDR2 FQNEAQ. The CDR3 is CACSIPLAGRTGELFF. DNA for the CDR3: TGTGCCTGCAGCATCCCACTAGCGGGGCGGACCGGGGAGCTGTTTTTT. Complete variable domain (other parts from reference TRBV7-8 and TRBJ2-2): GAGVSQSPRYKVAKRGQDVALRCDPISGHVSLFWYQQALGQGPEFLTYFQNEAQLDKSGLPSDRFFAERPEGSVSTLKIQRTQQEDSAVYLCACSIPLAGRTGELFFGEGSRLTVL.

V is TRBV6-1 and J is TRBJ1-3; maybe TRBD1 (5 bases). CDR1 is MNHNS, CDR2 SASEGT, per germline. V lost 2 bases and J lost 0, with 14 bases in between. The CDR3 consists of 17 residues. CDR3 bases: TGTGCCAGCAGTGAATGGGGCCAAATTTACTCTGGAAACACCATATATTTT. This translates into CASSEWGQIYSGNTIYF.

At least ten counts were recorded for this clonotype. The V gene is TRBV20-1, the J gene TRBJ2-7; TRBD2 matches 11 bases. The CDR3 consists of 15 residues. Germline-derived CDR1 and CDR2 are DFQATT and SNEGSKA (reference sequence). The V gene end was trimmed by 2 bases and the J gene end by 3 bases; junction bases not matched to a gene: 6. This CDR3 is CSARTGTSGFYEQYF. CDR3 in DNA: TGCAGTGCTAGAACCGGGACTAGCGGTTTCTACGAGCAGTACTTC.

The table lists this clonotype with many counts. The chain is built from TRBV4-1 and TRBJ2-7; no clear D gene. The CDR3 runs 14 residues. V was shortened by 1 base and J by 2 bases, with 9 bases between the two germline ends. Germline V gene sequence: CDR1 MGHRA, CDR2 YSYEKL. In nucleotides, the CDR3 is TGCGCCAGCAGCCAAGTCCAGGTCGCCTACGAGCAGTACTTC. Translated, it gives CASSQVQVAYEQYF.

This clonotype has at least ten counts. The chain recombines TRBV29-1 with TRBJ2-7, with 9 bases aligning to TRBD1. V trimming: 2 bases; J trimming: 9 bases; junction bases outside the gene matches: 8. This CDR3 contains 13 residues. Germline V gives CDR1 SQVTM, CDR2 ANQGSEA. CDR3 in amino acids: CSVERDRVDGQYF. DNA for the CDR3: TGCAGCGTTGAAAGGGACAGGGTTGATGGGCAGTACTTC.

This clonotype was seen ten or more times. The chain joins TRBV20-1 to TRBJ1-1, with 7 bases that match TRBD1. J gave up 3 bases and V 1 base, and 5 bases lay outside the gene matches. The CDR3 is 14 residues long. Germline CDR1 DFQATT, CDR2 SNEGSKA (reference sequence). CDR3 region: CSARVTGVDTEAFF. In DNA, the CDR3 is TGCAGTGCTAGAGTCACAGGGGTCGACACTGAAGCTTTCTTT.

This clonotype was seen many times. The rearrangement uses TRBV6-4 and TRBJ2-2; D uncertain. The CDR3 has 12 amino acids. From germline, CDR1 is MRHNA and CDR2 SNTAGT. The V and J ends lost 6 bases and 5 bases respectively, with 7 bases between them. The chain's CDR3 is CASSRETGELFF. The CDR3 DNA is TGTGCCAGCAGCCGAGAAACCGGGGAGCTGTTTTTT.

There are many counts of this clonotype. The chain couples TRBV20-1 to TRBJ2-5, with a possible D match to TRBD2 (7 bases). This CDR3 has 15 amino acids. CDR1 and CDR2 (germline): DFQATT, SNEGSKA (reference sequence). V lost 3 bases, J lost 4 bases, and 18 bases lay in between. The CDR3: CSASERGRAAETQYF. The CDR3 region has the DNA TGCAGTGCTAGCGAGAGGGGGAGGGCCGCAGAGACCCAGTACTTC.

The genes are TRBV3-1 and TRBJ2-5; 13 bases line up with TRBD2. The germline V gene encodes CDR1 LGHDT and CDR2 YNNKEL (reference sequence). This CDR3 comprises 17 residues. V was pared by 3 bases and J by 4 bases, with 8 bases of the junction left unmatched. The CDR3 sequence is CASSHRLAGGLAETQYF. The CDR3 DNA is TGTGCCAGCAGCCATAGACTAGCGGGAGGTCTAGCAGAGACCCAGTACTTC.

The table lists this clonotype with many counts. V is TRBV11-2 and J is TRBJ2-7; 9 nucleotides match TRBD2. The germline gives CDR1 SGHAT, CDR2 FQNNGV. The V gene end was trimmed by 8 bases and the J gene end by 2 bases; junction bases not matched to a gene: 7. The length of the CDR3 is 14 residues. The CDR3 spells CASAGGLAPYEQYF. Here the CDR3 DNA reads TGTGCCAGCGCGGGGGGACTAGCCCCCTACGAGCAGTACTTC.

V gene TRBV30 combines with J gene TRBJ2-7; 7 positions match TRBD1. This CDR3 is 13 amino acids long. CDR1 GTSNPN and CDR2 SVGIG come from the germline V gene (reference sequence). Trimming took 1 base from V and 3 from J; bases not matched to a gene: 3. This CDR3 is CAWSEQGHYEQYF. The CDR3 DNA sequence: TGTGCCTGGAGTGAACAGGGGCACTACGAGCAGTACTTC. Using reference TRBV30 and TRBJ2-7 for the parts outside the CDR3, the full variable domain is SQTIHQWPATLVQPVGSPLSLECTVEGTSNPNLYWYRQAAGRGLQLLFYSVGIGQISSEVPQNLSASRPQDRQFILSSKKLLLSDSGFYLCAWSEQGHYEQYFGPGTRLTVT.

Many counts were recorded for this clonotype. The V call is TRBV2, the J call TRBJ1-1; D is possibly TRBD1 (6 bases). Per the germline V gene, CDR1 is SNHLY and CDR2 is FYNNEI. Trimming took 3 bases from V and 2 from J, leaving 7 bases between them. This CDR3 region has 13 residues. CDR3 in amino acids: CASSDRGNTEAFF. CDR3 sequence (DNA): TGTGCCAGCAGTGACAGGGGAAACACTGAAGCTTTCTTT.

This clonotype was observed many times. The chain recombines TRBV3-1 with TRBJ2-2; 13 nucleotides agree with TRBD2. Germline lookup yields CDR1 LGHDT and CDR2 YNNKEL (reference sequence). The CDR3 is 16 residues long. The V gene end was trimmed by 3 bases and the J gene end by 5 bases; junction bases not matched to a gene: 3. Written as DNA, the CDR3 is TGTGCCAGCAGCCAGCGGACTAGCGGGAGTACCGGGGAGCTGTTTTTT. It translates to CASSQRTSGSTGELFF.

The V gene is TRBV24-1, the J gene TRBJ2-3, with D tentatively TRBD2 (5 bases). V lost 2 bases, J lost 2 bases, and 10 bases lay in between. CDR3 size: 15 residues. Germline V CDR1 and CDR2: KGHDR, SFDVKD. As DNA, the CDR3 is TGTGCCACCAGTGATTCCGGAGGATTCACAGATACGCAGTATTTT. Translation gives CATSDSGGFTDTQYF.

This clonotype was observed many times. The genes are TRBV12-2 and TRBJ2-7; TRBD1, the table's D call, lacks a check against the DNA. TRBV12-2 is marked as a pseudogene. There are 14 residues in the CDR3. The CDR3 nucleotides read TGTGCAAGTCGCTTAGCGCTACGCCCCCACGAGCAGTACTTC. This sequence encodes CASRLALRPHEQYF.

This clonotype was seen a handful of times. The rearrangement links TRBV6-1 to TRBJ1-1; tentative D call: TRBD1 (5 bases). V lost 5 bases to trimming and J lost 3 bases, with 22 bases between them. The CDR3 runs to 17 residues. Germline assignment: CDR1 MNHNS and CDR2 SASEGT. CDR3 bases: TGTGCCAGCAGTCGTCAGACCTTTGGACATCCGGACACTGAAGCTTTCTTT. Its protein is CASSRQTFGHPDTEAFF.

This clonotype was seen at least ten times. The gene calls are TRBV10-2 and TRBJ1-5, with 8 bases identical to TRBD1. Trimming at V came to 6 bases and at J to 5 bases, leaving 9 bases not matched to a gene. Germline lookup yields CDR1 WSHSY and CDR2 SAAADI. CDR3 length: 15 residues. CDR3 protein: CASSRTDRGDQPQHF. CDR3 sequence (DNA): TGCGCCAGCAGCCGTACCGACAGGGGCGATCAGCCCCAGCATTTT.

This clonotype showed up many times. The chain joins TRBV6-9 to TRBJ1-2, with a tentative D call TRBD1 (5 bases). The CDR3 sequence is 14 residues long. Germline V CDR1 and CDR2: MNHGY, SVAAGI. V shed 7 bases and J shed 4 bases, with 16 bases lying between them. CDR3 protein: CASTLEQEPYGYTF. The CDR3 DNA reads as TGTGCCAGCACCCTGGAACAGGAACCCTATGGCTACACCTTC.

This clonotype was picked up many times. The genes are TRBV4-1 and TRBJ2-5; TRBD2 agrees at 7 bases. This CDR3 is 18 amino acids long. Trimming removed 0 bases from V and 6 bases from J; junction bases left unmatched: 16. Germline V gene lookup returns CDR1 MGHRA and CDR2 YSYEKL. Here the CDR3 DNA reads TGCGCCAGCAGCCAAGATAGTTGGACTAGTGGTCTTGATCAGACCCAGTACTTC. This translates into CASSQDSWTSGLDQTQYF.

This clonotype was recorded at least ten times. J is TRBJ1-6 and V is TRBV6-1, with TRBD1 as a possible D gene (6 bases). Trimming left V 2 bases short and J 11 bases short, with 16 bases between. Germline V lookup: CDR1 MNHNS, CDR2 SASEGT. The CDR3 is made up of 15 amino acids. The CDR3 spells CASSEIEGGAAPLHF. CDR3 DNA sequence: TGTGCCAGCAGTGAAATCGAGGGGGGGGCGGCACCCCTCCACTTT.

In this sample, this clonotype turned up many times. V is TRBV12-3 or TRBV12-4 and J is TRBJ2-5; unclear D gene. V was shortened by 4 bases and J by 5 bases, with 11 bases between the two germline ends. The CDR3 has 13 residues. The CDR3: CASSSRPGETQYF. The CDR3 coding sequence is TGTGCCAGCAGTTCTAGACCTGGGGAGACCCAGTACTTC.

This clonotype is labeled as medium-sized. The gene calls are TRBV6-4 and TRBJ2-2; possible D gene TRBD2, 6 bases. CDR3 length: 17 amino acids. The germline CDR1 and CDR2 sequences are MRHNA and SNTAGT. V was clipped by 3 bases and J by 0 bases, with 14 bases between them. As DNA, the CDR3 is TGTGCCAGCAGTGAATCTGCGGGGACCGCGAACACCGGGGAGCTGTTTTTT. Translating it yields CASSESAGTANTGELFF.

This clonotype was detected ten times or more. CDR3 bases: TGTGCCAGCAGCCCACAGGGGGCTTCCTACGAGCAGTACTTC. Translation gives CASSPQGASYEQYF. V and J are TRBV7-2 and TRBJ2-7; TRBD1 matches 9 bases. Trimming removed 5 bases from V and 1 base from J; junction bases left unmatched: 3. This CDR3 has 14 residues. Germline values: CDR1 SGHTA, CDR2 FQGNSA.

The chain is built from TRBV11-3 and TRBJ2-2; the D gene is possibly TRBD1 (5 bases). The CDR3 loop spans 13 amino acids. Germline V gene lookup returns CDR1 SGHNT and CDR2 YENEEA. Between the trimmed V and J ends, which lost 6 bases and 3 bases, there was a span of 8 bases. CDR3 DNA sequence: TGTGCCAGCAGTCAGGGATACACCGGGGAGCTGTTTTTT. Its protein product is CASSQGYTGELFF. Looking up the rest from reference TRBV11-3 and TRBJ2-2 gives the full variable domain: EAGVVQSPRYKIIEKKQPVAFWCNPISGHNTLYWYLQNLGQGPELLIRYENEEAVDDSQLPKDRFSAERLKGVDSTLKIQPAELGDSAVYLCASSQGYTGELFFGEGSRLTVL.